Sequencing of this TCR beta chain was carried out in a study of T cells after yellow fever vaccination. Study context: SMART-Seq v4 Ultra Low Input handled preparation of low-cell-number fractions.

MiXCR, run by TCRdb on the 5' RACE reads, gives a single entry per CDR3 protein. The profile shows over 110,000 distinct CDR3 sequences, 7.7% of them singletons. Only a few counts were recorded for this clonotype. The V gene's germline CDR1 is LNHDA and CDR2 SQIVND (reference sequence). Unmatched junction bases numbered 2, after V lost 1 base and J lost 4 bases. The length of the CDR3 is 15 residues. The sequence was obtained from a man aged 30 to 45 who received the YFV17D yellow fever vaccine. Sequencing used CD4+ T cells sorted from PBMCs, obtained 5 days after the yellow fever booster vaccination. J is TRBJ2-2 and V is TRBV19; 8 nucleotides match TRBD1. CDR3 loop: CASSIGQGSTGELFF. In DNA, the CDR3 is TGTGCCAGTAGTATAGGACAGGGGTCCACCGGGGAGCTGTTTTTT.